These T cell receptor beta chains were read from a single sample in a study of cytomegalovirus exposure and HLA in healthy donors. This table comes from immunoSEQ multiplex PCR, and its TCRdb copy is limited to in-frame clones, with some not included. Among about 120,000 clones listed, less than 70% were seen once. Material for sequencing was PBMCs. The origin of the receptors is a woman aged 25-40 years in good health and CMV-seronegative. Both conserved end residues are part of each CDR3. Fields, in order: V gene, clone size, D gene, J gene, CDR3 DNA, CDR3 protein. D genes are given only for firm matches. The size of a clone is reported for some rows only, either as once, few or many, or as a class for expanded clones.

>TRBV4-1|few|.|TRBJ2-1
TGCGCCAGCAGCCACGCCGGACTCCCCAAAGGCTCCTACAATGAGCAGTTCTTC
CASSHAGLPKGSYNEQFF
>TRBV20-1|.|.|TRBJ2-7
TGCAGCCCACGCGGGGAGCAGTACTTC
CSPRGEQYF
>TRBV6-1|.|.|TRBJ1-4
TGTGCCAGCAGAGCGACCATTGAAAAACTGTTTTTT
CASRATIEKLFF
>TRBV2|.|TRBD2|TRBJ2-7
TGTGCCAGCAGCCCTTGGACTAGCGGGAGGCACGAGCAGTACTTC
CASSPWTSGRHEQYF
>TRBV18|.|.|TRBJ1-5
TGTGCCAGCTCACCAGGCGGCCAGGGCGGACAGCCCCAGCATTTT
CASSPGGQGGQPQHF
>TRBV30|few|.|TRBJ1-5
TGTGCCTGGAGTCCCCCTTTCTATAGCAATCAGCCCCAGCATTTT
CAWSPPFYSNQPQHF
>TRBV2|.|TRBD2|TRBJ2-7
TGTGCCAGCAGTCTAGCGGGAGAAGGCTTGTACGAGCAGTACTTC
CASSLAGEGLYEQYF
>TRBV5-4|.|.|TRBJ1-5
TGTGCCAGCAGTTTGGGAGGACAGCCCAATCAGCCCCAGCATTTT
CASSLGGQPNQPQHF
>TRBV6-5|few|TRBD1|TRBJ1-6
TGTGCCAGCAGTTACGGGACAGTTTATTCACCCCTCCACTTT
CASSYGTVYSPLHF
>TRBV6-1|.|.|TRBJ1-1
TGTGCCAGCAGTGTTCACAGCTTCTCGGGGGACACTGAAGCTTTCTTT
CASSVHSFSGDTEAFF
>TRBV9|.|TRBD2|TRBJ2-3
TGTGCCAGCGGAAGGTGGGCTAGCGGGCATGGCACAGATACGCAGTATTTT
CASGRWASGHGTDTQYF
>TRBV4-3|.|TRBD2|TRBJ2-4
TGCGCCAGCAGCCAGGGCCTGATGCTAGCGGGAGGGCTCCCCATTCAGTACTTC
CASSQGLMLAGGLPIQYF
>TRBV4-1|.|.|TRBJ2-7
TGCGCCAGCAGCCAAGTGCTAGCATCCTACGAGCAGTACTTC
CASSQVLASYEQYF
>TRBV5-1|.|.|TRBJ1-1
TGCGCCAGCAGCCCCCTAATGAACACTGAAGCTTTCTTT
CASSPLMNTEAFF
>TRBV18|.|.|TRBJ2-7
TGTGCCAGCTCACCATCAGGGGCGACCTACGAGCAGTACTTC
CASSPSGATYEQYF
>TRBV7-2|few|TRBD2|TRBJ2-7
TGTGCCAGCAGCTTAACAGCCGGGACTAGCGGGGAGACCTACGAGCAGTACTTC
CASSLTAGTSGETYEQYF